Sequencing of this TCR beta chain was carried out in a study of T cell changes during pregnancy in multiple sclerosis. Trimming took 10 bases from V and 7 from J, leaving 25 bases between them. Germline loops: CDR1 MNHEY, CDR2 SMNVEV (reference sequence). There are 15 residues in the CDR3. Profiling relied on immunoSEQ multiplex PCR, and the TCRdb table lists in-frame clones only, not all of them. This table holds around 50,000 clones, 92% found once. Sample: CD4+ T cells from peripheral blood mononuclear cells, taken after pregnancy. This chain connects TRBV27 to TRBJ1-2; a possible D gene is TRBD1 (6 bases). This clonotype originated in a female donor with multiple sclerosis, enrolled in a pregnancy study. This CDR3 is CATKYRATGTLGYTF. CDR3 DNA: TGTGCCACCAAATACAGGGCGACAGGCACCCTTGGCTACACCTTC.